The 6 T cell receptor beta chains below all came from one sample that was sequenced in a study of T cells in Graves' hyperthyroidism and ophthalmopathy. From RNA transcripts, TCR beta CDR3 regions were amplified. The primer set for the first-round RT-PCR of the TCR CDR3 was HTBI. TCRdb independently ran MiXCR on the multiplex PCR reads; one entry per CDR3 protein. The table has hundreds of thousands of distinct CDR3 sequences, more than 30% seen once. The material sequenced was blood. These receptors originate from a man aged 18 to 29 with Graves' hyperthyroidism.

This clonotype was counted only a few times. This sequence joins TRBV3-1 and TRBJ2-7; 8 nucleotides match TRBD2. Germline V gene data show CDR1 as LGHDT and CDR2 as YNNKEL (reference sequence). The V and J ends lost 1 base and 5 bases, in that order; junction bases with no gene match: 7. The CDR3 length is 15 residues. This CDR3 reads CASSQVVSGTHEQYF. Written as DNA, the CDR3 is TGTGCCAGCAGCCAAGTGGTTAGCGGGACCCACGAGCAGTACTTC.

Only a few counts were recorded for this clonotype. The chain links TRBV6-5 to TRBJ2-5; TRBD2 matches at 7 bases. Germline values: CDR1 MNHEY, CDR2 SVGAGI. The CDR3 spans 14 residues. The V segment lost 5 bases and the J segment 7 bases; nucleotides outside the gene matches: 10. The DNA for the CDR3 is TGTGCCAGCAGTAATCCGGGACTAATAGGGACCCAGTACTTC. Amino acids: CASSNPGLIGTQYF.

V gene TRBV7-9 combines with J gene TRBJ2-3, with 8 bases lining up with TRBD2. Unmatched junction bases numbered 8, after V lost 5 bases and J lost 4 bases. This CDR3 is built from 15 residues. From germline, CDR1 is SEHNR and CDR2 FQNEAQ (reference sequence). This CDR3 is CASSGRTSIADTQYF. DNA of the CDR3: TGTGCCAGCAGCGGCCGGACTAGCATCGCAGATACGCAGTATTTT.

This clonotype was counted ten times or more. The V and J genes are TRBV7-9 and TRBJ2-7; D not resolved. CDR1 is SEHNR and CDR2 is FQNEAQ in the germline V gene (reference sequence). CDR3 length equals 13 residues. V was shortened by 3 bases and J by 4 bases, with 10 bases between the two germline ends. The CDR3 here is CASSLGGYYEQYF. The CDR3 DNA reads TGTGCCAGCAGCTTGGGCGGTTATTACGAGCAGTACTTC.

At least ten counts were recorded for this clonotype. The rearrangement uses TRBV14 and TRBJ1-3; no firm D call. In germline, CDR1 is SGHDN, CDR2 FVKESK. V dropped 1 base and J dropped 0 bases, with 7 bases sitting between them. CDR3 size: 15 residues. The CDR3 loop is CASSQVGSSGNTIYF. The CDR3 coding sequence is TGTGCCAGCAGCCAAGTAGGGAGCTCTGGAAACACCATATATTTT.

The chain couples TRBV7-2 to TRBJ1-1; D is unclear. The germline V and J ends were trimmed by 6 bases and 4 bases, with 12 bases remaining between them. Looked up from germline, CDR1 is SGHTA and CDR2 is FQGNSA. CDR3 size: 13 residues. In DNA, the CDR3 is TGTGCCAGCAGTGCTAGGGTCGTCACTGAAGCTTTCTTT. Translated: CASSARVVTEAFF.